Following are 22 T cell receptor beta chains from one sample sequenced in a study of regulatory T cells in long-lasting Graves disease (dated by TCRdb to the early 2020s). The time point label on this specimen signifies: newly diagnosed GD, antithyroid drugs for less than 3 months. RNA was extracted from PBMCs in TRIzol for both TCR sequencing and RNA sequencing. Library preparation employed multiplex PCR. These reads were obtained on an Illumina HiSeq 4000. TCR beta libraries were built with iRepertoire HTBI primers and Arm-PCR amplification of CDR3 regions. The public reads were quality trimmed at Q25 with fastp and then assembled into clones with MiXCR by TCRdb, keeping productive beta chains. Each entry is one CDR3 protein sequence, shown with its most common DNA and genes. The sample table lists approximately 460,000 distinct CDR3 sequences, about 15% of them with a count of one. Approximately 11% of the sample belongs to the ten largest clones.

The same sample was also used in a study of T cells in Graves' hyperthyroidism and ophthalmopathy.

The sequencing used peripheral blood mononuclear cells (PBMCs), collected at new diagnosis, from a patient treated with antithyroid drugs. These receptor sequences come from a woman in her twenties or thirties with Graves disease. Donor details come from another sample of the same person, matched by shared clones.

The table lists this clonotype with a few counts. V gene TRBV2 combines with J gene TRBJ2-2; 8 nucleotides match TRBD2. Germline values: CDR1 SNHLY, CDR2 FYNNEI. The V segment lost 2 bases and the J segment 6 bases; nucleotides outside the gene matches: 11. The CDR3 length is 17 residues. CDR3 coding DNA: TGTGCCAGCAGTGAACAGGCGGGAGGTTGGAATCCCGGGGAGCTGTTTTTT. This encodes CASSEQAGGWNPGELFF.

This clonotype was found a few times. The chain joins TRBV9 to TRBJ2-1; 9 bases map to TRBD1. The trim removed 0 bases at V and 8 bases at J, leaving 6 bases unmatched. Germline loops: CDR1 SGDLS, CDR2 YYNGEE. The CDR3 covers 15 residues. In nucleotides, the CDR3 is TGTGCCAGCAGCGTAGTAGGGACAGGGTACGATGAGCAGTTCTTC. Translation gives CASSVVGTGYDEQFF.

The sample holds many counts of this clonotype. The chain employs TRBV20-1 and TRBJ2-1; D not resolved. Germline lookup yields CDR1 DFQATT and CDR2 SNEGSKA (reference sequence). V lost 6 bases to trimming and J lost 0 bases, with 6 bases between them. CDR3 length: 12 residues. CDR3 sequence: CSASSSYNEQFF. The CDR3 DNA is TGCAGTGCCAGCAGCTCCTACAATGAGCAGTTCTTC.

Notes on this clonotype: A clone one base away is much larger, so this may be a read error. The rearrangement links TRBV5-1 to TRBJ2-7, with 12 bases lining up with TRBD1. The germline V gene encodes CDR1 SGHRS and CDR2 YFSETQ. CDR3 length: 15 residues. The chain's CDR3 is CASSRGGQGAYEQSF. The CDR3 DNA reads TGCGCCAGCAGCCGAGGGGGACAGGGGGCTTACGAGCAGTCCTTC.

This clonotype was observed many times. The V call is TRBV5-1, the J call TRBJ2-7, with TRBD1 matching 7 bases. This CDR3 comprises 13 residues. Germline V gives CDR1 SGHRS, CDR2 YFSETQ. V shed 6 bases, J shed 5 bases, and the junction held 8 bases outside the gene matches. CDR3 amino acids: CASKRGGLNEQYF. The CDR3 coding sequence is TGCGCCAGCAAACGAGGGGGCTTGAACGAGCAGTACTTC.

This clonotype has ten or more counts. V is TRBV7-2 and J is TRBJ2-7; no clear D. V lost 2 bases to trimming and J lost 5 bases, with 10 bases between them. The CDR3 totals 13 residues. Germline loops: CDR1 SGHTA, CDR2 FQGNSA. CDR3 in amino acids: CASSLRPRDEQYF. The CDR3 DNA follows: TGTGCCAGCAGCTTAAGGCCCCGCGACGAGCAGTACTTC.

This clonotype has at least ten counts. The gene calls are TRBV12-3 or TRBV12-4 and TRBJ2-3, with 7 bases identical to TRBD2. The CDR3 contains 16 residues. J lost 2 bases, V lost 5 bases, and 10 bases had no gene match. The CDR3 region has the DNA TGTGCCAGCAGTCACCCGGGGACTACAAACACAGATACGCAGTATTTT. Its protein product is CASSHPGTTNTDTQYF.

This clonotype was detected ten times or more. The rearrangement uses TRBV28 and TRBJ2-2; D remains unclear. This CDR3 is 16 amino acids long. Germline V gene lookup returns CDR1 MDHEN and CDR2 SYDVKM. Trimming stripped 2 bases from V and 2 bases from J, with 12 bases between. The CDR3: CASSLPLRANTGELFF. Written as DNA, the CDR3 is TGTGCCAGCAGTTTACCCCTTCGGGCAAACACCGGGGAGCTGTTTTTT. The full variable domain, in which reference TRBV28 and TRBJ2-2 provide the parts outside the CDR3, is DVKVTQSSRYLVKRTGEKVFLECVQDMDHENMFWYRQDPGLGLRLIYFSYDVKMKEKGDIPEGYSVSREKKERFSLILESASTNQTSMYLCASSLPLRANTGELFFGEGSRLTVL.

As DNA, the CDR3 is TGCAGCGAGGGGGATTCCACAGATACGCAGTATTTT. Encoded protein: CSEGDSTDTQYF. V and J are TRBV29-1 and TRBJ2-3; D perhaps matches TRBD1 (6 bases). Trimming took off 7 bases at V and 2 bases at J, with 10 bases between the two ends. Germline assignment: CDR1 SQVTM and CDR2 ANQGSEA. The CDR3 consists of 12 residues.

The genes are TRBV15 and TRBJ2-7, with D uncertain. Trimming shortened V by 0 bases and J by 2 bases, and 14 bases separated the two germline ends. Germline V gene data show CDR1 as LNHNV and CDR2 as YYDKDF (reference sequence). The CDR3 contains 16 residues. CDR3 protein: CATSRDPTPGPYEQYF. CDR3 DNA sequence: TGTGCCACCAGCAGAGATCCTACACCCGGACCCTACGAGCAGTACTTC. The full variable domain, in which reference TRBV15 and TRBJ2-7 provide the parts outside the CDR3, is DAMVIQNPRYQVTQFGKPVTLSCSQTLNHNVMYWYQQKSSQAPKLLFHYYDKDFNNEADTPDNFQSRRPNTSFCFLDIRSPGLGDTAMYLCATSRDPTPGPYEQYFGPGTRLTVT.

This chain uses TRBV20-1 with TRBJ2-1, with 16 bases fitting TRBD2. The CDR3 totals 20 residues. V shed 1 base, J shed 0 bases, and the junction held 9 bases outside the gene matches. Germline V CDR1 and CDR2: DFQATT, SNEGSKA (reference sequence). The CDR3 DNA reads TGCAGTGCTAGAGTGGGGGGACTAGCGGGAGGGGAAAGCTCCTACAATGAGCAGTTCTTC. Translation: CSARVGGLAGGESSYNEQFF.

This clonotype was counted many times. The chain's CDR3 is CASSPQGQRNTEAFF. In nucleotides, the CDR3 is TGTGCCAGCTCACCCCAAGGACAGCGGAACACTGAAGCTTTCTTT. The chain has TRBV18 and TRBJ1-1; tentatively, D is TRBD1 (6 bases). From germline, CDR1 is KGHSH and CDR2 LQKENI. The CDR3 runs to 15 residues. Trimming removed 3 bases at V and 1 base at J, with 12 bases between.

This clonotype was observed many times. The chain is built from TRBV5-1 and TRBJ2-3, with D possibly being TRBD2 (5 bases). The CDR3 covers 13 residues. The germline V and J ends were trimmed by 7 bases and 2 bases, with 11 bases remaining between them. Per germline, CDR1 SGHRS and CDR2 YFSETQ. The CDR3, as DNA: TGCGCCAGCGTTAGGGAGACCACAGATACGCAGTATTTT. It translates to CASVRETTDTQYF.

This clonotype has a count of ten or more. V usage is TRBV11-2 and J usage is TRBJ2-7; D not certain. Trimming took 1 base from V and 0 from J, leaving 7 bases between them. This CDR3 region has 14 residues. Per the germline V gene, CDR1 is SGHAT and CDR2 is FQNNGV. The CDR3 nucleotides read TGTGCCAGCAGCTTAGTCGGGTTCTCCTACGAGCAGTACTTC. Its protein product is CASSLVGFSYEQYF.

The table lists this clonotype with a few counts. This chain connects TRBV6-2 or TRBV6-3 to TRBJ2-3; 7 nucleotides match TRBD2. V shed 4 bases, J shed 4 bases, and the junction held 8 bases outside the gene matches. Germline V gene data show CDR1 as MNHEY and CDR2 as SVGEGT. The CDR3 loop spans 15 amino acids. CDR3 nucleotide sequence: TGTGCCAGCAGTTCCGGGCGGGAGACTTCAGATACGCAGTATTTT. This gives the protein CASSSGRETSDTQYF.

The genes are TRBV5-4 and TRBJ2-7, with 9 bases lining up with TRBD1. V dropped 4 bases and J dropped 2; count of bases not matched to a gene: 7. The CDR3 has 15 amino acids. Germline-derived CDR1 and CDR2 are SGHNT and YYREEE (reference sequence). The CDR3 coding sequence is TGTGCCAGCAGCGAAGGGACAGGGCGGACCTACGAGCAGTACTTC. The encoded protein is CASSEGTGRTYEQYF.

This clonotype was counted ten times or more. The chain couples TRBV7-9 to TRBJ2-5; the match to TRBD2 covers 14 bases. The CDR3 consists of 17 residues. With 2 bases clipped from V and 6 bases from J, the junction kept 8 bases outside the gene matches. In germline, CDR1 is SEHNR, CDR2 FQNEAQ (reference sequence). The chain's CDR3 is CASSLPGTSGSLQTQYF. The CDR3 DNA follows: TGTGCCAGCAGCTTACCCGGGACTAGCGGGAGTCTACAGACCCAGTACTTC. The full variable domain, with the rest looked up from reference TRBV7-9 and TRBJ2-5, is DTGVSQNPRHKITKRGQNVTFRCDPISEHNRLYWYRQTLGQGPEFLTYFQNEAQLEKSRLLSDRFSAERPKGSFSTLEIQRTEQGDSAMYLCASSLPGTSGSLQTQYFGPGTRLLVL.

The chain employs TRBV28 and TRBJ1-2; 7 bases agree with TRBD1. Trimming removed 6 bases from V and 3 bases from J; junction bases left unmatched: 13. Germline values: CDR1 MDHEN, CDR2 SYDVKM. The CDR3 extends over 16 amino acids. The CDR3 DNA reads as TGTGCCAGCAGCCCGGCCGGTGCAGGGGGAGACTATGGCTACACCTTC. Amino acids: CASSPAGAGGDYGYTF.

This clonotype was recorded at least ten times. This chain uses TRBV5-6 with TRBJ2-3; D might be TRBD2 (5 bases). Germline-derived CDR1 and CDR2 are SGHDT and YYEEEE. The CDR3 is 15 amino acids. The germline V and J ends were trimmed by 2 bases and 2 bases, with 12 bases remaining between them. The DNA of the CDR3 is TGTGCCAGCAGCTTCACGGGAAAAATCACAGATACGCAGTATTTT. Amino acids: CASSFTGKITDTQYF.

This clonotype was seen repeatedly, ten times or more. The chain has TRBV18 and TRBJ2-1; 8 bases fit TRBD1. The ends lost 2 bases at V and 3 bases at J; junction bases unmatched: 3. Germline loops: CDR1 KGHSH, CDR2 LQKENI. This CDR3 has 15 amino acids. CDR3 in DNA: TGTGCCAGCTCACCAAGGGGACAGGACTACAATGAGCAGTTCTTC. Residues: CASSPRGQDYNEQFF.

This clonotype was seen many times. The J gene is TRBJ2-1, the V gene TRBV27; 10 nucleotides match TRBD2. CDR1 is MNHEY, CDR2 SMNVEV, per germline (reference sequence). The ends lost 5 bases at V and 3 bases at J; junction bases unmatched: 4. The CDR3 spans 15 residues. The CDR3, as DNA: TGTGCCAGCAGTCCTAGCGGGAGCTACTACAATGAGCAGTTCTTC. Its protein product is CASSPSGSYYNEQFF.

In its sample, this clonotype was seen a few times. The chain links TRBV2 to TRBJ2-3; tentative D call: TRBD2 (7 bases). The DNA end is a closer match to TRBJ2-7, so the J assignment may be wrong. Looked up from germline, CDR1 is SNHLY and CDR2 is FYNNEI. The CDR3 contains 14 residues. CDR3 residues: CASSEGVGGTEQYF. CDR3 DNA sequence: TGTGCCAGCAGTGAGGGCGTGGGGGGGACAGAGCAGTACTTC.